Sequencing of this T cell receptor (beta chain) was carried out in a study of vaccination effects on CD4 cells after COVID-19. On the study more broadly: Each participant was administered two doses of either the BNT162b2 or the mRNA-1273 vaccine.

Repertoires were generated with immunoSEQ multiplex PCR, while TCRdb's copy carries only in-frame clones and drops some. The sample holds about 38,000 clones, over 80% seen once. Points on this clone: What it binds is unknown.

Researchers isolated CD4+ T cells once 9 to 11 days of culture had elapsed. Losses at the gene ends were 4 bases for V and 4 bases for J; bases not matched to a gene: 6. The CDR3 consists of 15 residues. Germline V gene lookup returns CDR1 MNHNY and CDR2 SVGAGI (reference sequence). V usage is TRBV6-6 and J usage is TRBJ2-5, with 10 bases identical to TRBD2. Sequencing used CD4+ T cells from PBMCs cultured without peptide, obtained before COVID-19 vaccination. The clonotype was recovered from a human donor who received a COVID-19 vaccine. The CDR3 DNA sequence: TGTGCCAGCAGTTCCGGGACTAGCGCAGGAGAGACCCAGTACTTC. Translation gives CASSSGTSAGETQYF.